A single sample is the source of the 15 T cell receptor beta chains below, sequenced in a study of cytomegalovirus exposure and HLA in healthy donors. Researchers ran the PCR with 60 Vbeta and 13 Jbeta primers. Libraries were prepared by immunoSEQ multiplex PCR; TCRdb keeps only in-frame clonotypes and omits some of them. The top ten clones hold just under 6.5% of a sample with about 180,000 clones, over 60% of them seen once. Source material: PBMCs. These receptors all come from a man aged 35-49 years in good health and CMV-seropositive.

The gene calls are TRBV6-4 and TRBJ1-1, with TRBD1 as a possible D gene (5 bases). The CDR3 covers 13 residues. Trimming removed 11 bases at V and 3 bases at J, with 16 bases between. Germline CDR1 and CDR2: MRHNA and SNTAGT. This CDR3 reads CASSTGGDTEAFF. The CDR3 nucleotides read TGTGCCTCATCGACCGGGGGGGACACTGAAGCTTTCTTT.

The V gene is TRBV5-1, the J gene TRBJ2-2; TRBD1 aligns across 10 bases. This CDR3 comprises 17 residues. With V trimmed by 0 bases and J by 3 bases, 5 bases remained unmatched. Germline V gives CDR1 SGHRS, CDR2 YFSETQ. The CDR3 here is CASSLGPGTGDTGELFF. The CDR3 nucleotides are TGCGCCAGCAGCTTGGGTCCCGGGACAGGGGACACCGGGGAGCTGTTTTTT.

V and J are TRBV6-1 and TRBJ1-5; maybe TRBD1 (6 bases). The germline V gene encodes CDR1 MNHNS and CDR2 SASEGT. V lost 6 bases to trimming and J lost 3 bases, with 9 bases between them. The CDR3 loop spans 13 amino acids. CDR3 coding DNA: TGTGCCAGCAGGGGGACAAACAATCAGCCCCAGCATTTT. Amino acid sequence: CASRGTNNQPQHF.

The chain's CDR3 is CASSGGQGAGNTIYF. The CDR3 coding sequence is TGCGCCAGCAGCGGGGGACAGGGGGCCGGAAACACCATATATTTT. The chain carries TRBV5-1 and TRBJ1-3; 12 bases agree with TRBD1. This CDR3 has 15 residues. V lost 4 bases and J lost 4; bases outside the gene matches: 3. The germline V gene has CDR1 SGHRS and CDR2 YFSETQ.

CDR3 bases: TGTGCCAGCAGCTCAGTCCATCAGGGGCTGGAGACCCAGTACTTC. Translation gives CASSSVHQGLETQYF. The chain employs TRBV7-9 and TRBJ2-5, with TRBD1 as a possible D gene (6 bases). CDR1 and CDR2 (germline): SEHNR, FQNEAQ (reference sequence). The CDR3 is 15 amino acids. V was cut by 4 bases and J by 5 bases, with 17 bases left in between.

The chain is built from TRBV4-1 and TRBJ2-5, with 7 bases matching TRBD2. Germline V CDR1 and CDR2: MGHRA, YSYEKL. Trimming at V came to 1 base and at J to 2 bases, leaving 10 bases not matched to a gene. The CDR3 contains 17 residues. CDR3 sequence reads: CASSQGATLASQETQYF. The CDR3 DNA reads as TGCGCCAGCAGCCAAGGGGCCACACTAGCGTCTCAAGAGACCCAGTACTTC.

In its sample, this clone was seen a few times. This chain joins TRBV10-3 and TRBJ2-3; 10 positions agree with TRBD2. The V segment lost 6 bases and the J segment 4 bases; nucleotides outside the gene matches: 7. The CDR3 loop spans 15 amino acids. In germline, CDR1 is ENHRY, CDR2 SYGVKD. CDR3 region: CAISLAGAGADTQYF. CDR3 sequence (DNA): TGTGCCATCAGCCTAGCGGGAGCGGGGGCAGATACGCAGTATTTT.

The chain uses TRBV6-1 and TRBJ2-5, with D perhaps matching TRBD2 (6 bases). With the DNA end fitting TRBJ2-7 better, the J assignment may be wrong. This CDR3 spans 15 amino acids. Germline V lookup: CDR1 MNHNS, CDR2 SASEGT. CDR3 DNA: TGTGCCAGCAGCTATAGCGGAGGCAGCTCCTACGAGCAGTACTTC. Translating it yields CASSYSGGSSYEQYF.

The chain has TRBV25-1 and TRBJ1-1; 7 nucleotides line up with TRBD1. The CDR3 totals 14 residues. The junction had 4 bases not matched to a gene; V was cut back by 3 bases and J by 3 bases. CDR1 and CDR2 (germline): MGHDK, SYGVNS. In nucleotides, the CDR3 is TGTGCCAGCAGTGAGCCGACAGGGTACACTGAAGCTTTCTTT. Its translation is CASSEPTGYTEAFF.

The chain joins TRBV29-1 to TRBJ2-2; no clear D. Germline V gene lookup returns CDR1 SQVTM and CDR2 ANQGSEA. V was cut by 0 bases and J by 4 bases, with 3 bases left in between. CDR3 length equals 12 residues. The CDR3 coding sequence is TGCAGCGTTGAAGACGGCACCGGGGAGCTGTTTTTT. Translated: CSVEDGTGELFF.

The rearrangement joins TRBV19 to TRBJ2-5; unclear D gene. There are 11 residues in the CDR3. The V and J ends lost 5 bases and 3 bases respectively, with 4 bases between them. Germline loops: CDR1 LNHDA, CDR2 SQIVND (reference sequence). The CDR3 reads CASSLKETQYF. CDR3 DNA: TGTGCCAGTAGTCTTAAAGAGACCCAGTACTTC.

This rearrangement joins TRBV7-3 to TRBJ1-1; a weak D match, TRBD1 (6 bases). Germline-derived CDR1 and CDR2 are SGHTA and FQGTGA. This CDR3 has 14 amino acids. V was pared by 5 bases and J by 5 bases, with 15 bases between. The DNA of the CDR3 is TGTGCCAGCAGCCCCCTAGGGGGGGGAACTGAAGCTTTCTTT. Amino acids: CASSPLGGGTEAFF.

The chain's CDR3 is CASSPPSVEQFF. The CDR3 DNA reads TGTGCCAGCAGCCCACCTAGCGTTGAGCAGTTCTTC. The chain is built from TRBV7-2 and TRBJ2-1, with D tentatively TRBD2 (6 bases). V lost 5 bases, J lost 9 bases, and 11 bases lay in between. The CDR3 has 12 amino acids. Germline loops: CDR1 SGHTA, CDR2 FQGNSA.

CDR3 region: CASSSGTGGVEQYF. For the CDR3, the DNA is TGTGCCAGCAGTTCCGGGACAGGGGGTGTTGAGCAGTACTTC. The chain joins TRBV27 to TRBJ2-7; 11 nucleotides line up with TRBD1. The CDR3 spans 14 residues. With 4 bases clipped from V and 7 bases from J, the junction kept 6 bases outside the gene matches. The V gene's germline CDR1 is MNHEY and CDR2 SMNVEV (reference sequence).

The chain is built from TRBV7-9 and TRBJ2-3, with a tentative D call TRBD1 (6 bases). The V end lost 6 bases, the J end lost 7 bases, and 20 bases lay between the germline ends. Looked up from germline, CDR1 is SEHNR and CDR2 is FQNEAQ (reference sequence). This CDR3 is 15 amino acids long. CDR3 coding DNA: TGTGCCAGCAGTTCGGACAGTCTTCGACAAAATACGCAGTATTTT. Translating it yields CASSSDSLRQNTQYF.